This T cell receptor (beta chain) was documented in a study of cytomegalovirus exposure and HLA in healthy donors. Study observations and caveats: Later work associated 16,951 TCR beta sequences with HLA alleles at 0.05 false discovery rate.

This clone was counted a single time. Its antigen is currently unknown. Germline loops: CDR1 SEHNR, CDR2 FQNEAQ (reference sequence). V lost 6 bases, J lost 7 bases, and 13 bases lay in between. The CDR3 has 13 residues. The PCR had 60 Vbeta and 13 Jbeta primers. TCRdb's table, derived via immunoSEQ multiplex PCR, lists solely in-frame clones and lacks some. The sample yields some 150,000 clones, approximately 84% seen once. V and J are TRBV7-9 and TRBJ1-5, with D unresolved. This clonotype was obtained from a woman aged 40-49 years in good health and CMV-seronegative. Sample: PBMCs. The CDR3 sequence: CASSSGGVQPQHF. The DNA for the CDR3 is TGTGCCAGCAGTTCGGGTGGAGTGCAGCCCCAGCATTTT.